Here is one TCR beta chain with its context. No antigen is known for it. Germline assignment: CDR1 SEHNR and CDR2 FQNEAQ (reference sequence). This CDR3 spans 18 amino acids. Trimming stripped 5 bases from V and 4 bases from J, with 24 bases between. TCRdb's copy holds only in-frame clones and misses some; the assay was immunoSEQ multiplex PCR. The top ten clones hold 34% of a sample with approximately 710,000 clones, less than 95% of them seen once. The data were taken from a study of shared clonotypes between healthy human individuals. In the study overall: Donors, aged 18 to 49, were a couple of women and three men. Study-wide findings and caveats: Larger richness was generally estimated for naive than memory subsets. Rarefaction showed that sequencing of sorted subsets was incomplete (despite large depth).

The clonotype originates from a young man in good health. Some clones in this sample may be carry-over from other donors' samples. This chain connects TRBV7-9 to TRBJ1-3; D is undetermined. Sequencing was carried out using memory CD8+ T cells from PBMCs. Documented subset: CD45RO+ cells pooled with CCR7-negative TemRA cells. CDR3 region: CASSGQVGASPRGNTIYF. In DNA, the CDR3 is TGTGCCAGCAGCGGCCAAGTAGGAGCCAGTCCGAGGGGAAACACCATATATTTT.